This T cell receptor (beta chain) appears in the sequencing data of a study of T cells after yellow fever vaccination (dated by TCRdb to the late 2010s). Notes on the research overall: The SMART-Seq v4 Ultra Low Input RNA kit was used to prepare libraries from fractions with low cell numbers. The cohort comprised two healthy male donors, one aged 18 to 29 and one aged 30 to 40 years. To track T-cell clones before and after primary and booster YFV17D yellow fever vaccination, bulk TCR alpha and beta repertoires were sequenced longitudinally. Blood samples were taken at several timepoints before and after primary and secondary immunization, and bulk PBMC replicates and cell subsets were isolated.

The treatment or condition label, as the study defines it: live attenuated yellow fever vaccine strain. PBMCs were isolated from peripheral blood using a standard Ficoll-Paque protocol. Dynabeads CD4 and CD8 positive selection kits were used to isolate CD4 and CD8 T-cell fractions. TriZol was used to extract RNA from bulk PBMCs, from CD4 and CD8 fractions, and from dextramer-positive and dextramer-negative fractions. Results the study describes overall, beyond this receptor: Computational filtering was required because FACS-sorted repertoires could contain abundant contaminating clonotypes from the bulk population. After the booster, most of the clones that had expanded following primary vaccination were detected again (roughly 97% of CD4 and around 88% of CD8), which suggests that memory was broadly maintained. The secondary T-cell response was found to be weaker but faster than the primary response, with a peak reached on day 5 rather than on day 15. A small share of clonotypes occurred in both CD4 and CD8 compartments, likely arising from convergent recombination. Because only a couple of donors were included in the study, the extent to which the findings can be generalized is limited.

TCR cDNA was synthesized by 5'RACE template switching, through which a universal primer site and unique molecular identifiers were introduced. Priming of cDNA synthesis was performed from both the TCR alpha and TCR beta constant segments. Library amplification involved two PCR steps, and the second step added sample barcodes and sequencing adapters. Sequencing of libraries was done on Illumina HiSeq 2500 (2x100 bp) or NovaSeq (2x150 bp). On the authors' methods: Reads were demultiplexed and collapsed into UMI consensus sequences with MIGEC, and V(D)J alignment was performed with MiXCR. Using edgeR on replicate PBMC samples, clonotypes were called vaccine-responding if FDR was below 0.01 and the log2 fold change was above 5 up to day 15. Each bulk clonotype received a CD4 or CD8 identity based on whether the sequenced CD4 or CD8 repertoire contained that clonotype at higher abundance. The public sequencing data were trimmed at Q25 with fastp and processed into clonotypes with MiXCR by TCRdb, which kept only in-frame beta chains. Each CDR3 protein appears once, grouped with its most common genes and DNA. The V and J calls were not made by the authors but by TCRdb's processing. The sample yields a few hundred thousand distinct CDR3 sequences; roughly 6.2% were counted once. The top ten constitute 1% to 1.2% of the sample.

In the germline V gene, CDR1 corresponds to SQVTM and CDR2 to ANQGSEA. Ends trimmed: V by 6 bases, J by 5 bases; bases unmatched to a gene: 4. The CDR3, cysteine through phenylalanine, is 13 amino acids long. The retained sequence is limited to the CDR3, 39 bases, with the frame set at the first base. For this clonotype: Which antigen it targets is not known. No much larger clone is present one base from it, and per-base qualities are unavailable.

The sample was CD4+ T cells sorted from PBMCs, taken on the day of the yellow fever booster vaccination. The sequence is built from TRBV29-1 and TRBJ2-3, and 11 junctional nucleotides match TRBD2. The sequence was collected from a man in his thirties or forties who received the YFV17D yellow fever vaccine. The CDR3 protein is CSVLAGGLDTQYF. Read as DNA, the sequence is TGCAGCGTCCTAGCGGGAGGTCTAGATACGCAGTATTTT.